Listed here are 2 T cell receptor beta chains from one sample, sequenced in a study of response to subunit inactivated influenza vaccine. TCRdb reprocessed the RT-PCR reads with MiXCR, giving one entry per CDR3 protein. Here the sample spans over 400,000 distinct CDR3 sequences, approximately 12% being singletons. Sequences were derived from PBMCs from blood, sampled roughly 6 weeks after vaccination. These TCRs come from a man aged 50 to 60 who received an inactivated influenza vaccine.

The V and J genes are TRBV12-3 or TRBV12-4 and TRBJ1-5, with no clear D. CDR3 size: 14 residues. Trimming took off 6 bases at V and 2 bases at J, with 11 bases between the two ends. CDR3 DNA sequence: TGTGCCAGCAGAAGGGCTGCGGGCAATCAGCCCCAGCATTTT. The encoded protein is CASRRAAGNQPQHF.

A single count supports this clonotype. This rearrangement joins TRBV20-1 to TRBJ1-2; possible D gene TRBD1, 6 bases. The CDR3 runs to 14 residues. Germline CDR1 and CDR2: DFQATT and SNEGSKA (reference sequence). Trimming cost V 1 base and J 3 bases, with 12 bases left between them. The CDR3 coding sequence is TGCAGTGCTAGAGTGAAGGGGGAGGACTATGGCTACACCTTC. It translates to CSARVKGEDYGYTF.